These T cell receptor beta chains were read from a single sample in a study of T cell changes during pregnancy in multiple sclerosis. Profiling relied on immunoSEQ multiplex PCR, and the TCRdb table lists in-frame clones only, not all of them. The sample lists tens of thousands of clones, around nine tenths occurring once. Sequenced here: CD8+ T cells from peripheral blood mononuclear cells, sampled in the third trimester of pregnancy. The source is a female donor with multiple sclerosis, enrolled in a pregnancy study. Both conserved end residues are part of each CDR3.

V gene: TRBV11-2
J gene: TRBJ1-2
CDR3 protein: CASSTDRTAHPNYGYTF

V gene: TRBV7-9
J gene: TRBJ1-1
CDR3 protein: CASSPRQNPNTEAFF

V gene: TRBV7-9
J gene: TRBJ2-7
CDR3 protein: CASNDKFSYEQYF

V gene: TRBV5-6
J gene: TRBJ2-2
CDR3 protein: CASRWTGAGELFF

V gene: TRBV7-8
J gene: TRBJ2-5
CDR3 protein: CASSLRIAGETQYF

V gene: TRBV7-6
J gene: TRBJ2-7
CDR3 protein: CASSSRDTLSSYEQYF

V gene: TRBV7-9
J gene: TRBJ2-1
CDR3 protein: CASSSPWGQGTHEQFF

V gene: TRBV6-5
J gene: TRBJ2-4
CDR3 protein: CASSTDYLNIQYF

V gene: TRBV2
J gene: TRBJ1-1
CDR3 protein: CASSERQNTEAFF

V gene: TRBV7-9
J gene: TRBJ1-2
CDR3 protein: CASSTGQGLINYGYTF

V gene: TRBV19
J gene: TRBJ2-7
CDR3 protein: CASSPRTGPGEQYF